These 6 T cell receptor beta chains share one sample of origin, sequenced in a study of CD8+CD57+ T cells in acquired aplastic anemia (dated by TCRdb to 2017 to 2018). The patients picked for sequencing were ones in whom flow cytometry had shown an expansion of CD8+CD57+ cells. The sequencer listed for this sample is Illumina HiSeq 2000. TCR beta VDJ combination and CDR3 sequence profiling used genomic DNA as the template. TCRdb reprocessing: public reads trimmed at Q25 with fastp, clones called with MiXCR, in-frame beta chains kept. Every distinct CDR3 protein forms one entry, paired with its most common genes and DNA. The sample table contains around 500,000 distinct CDR3 sequences; only one count was recorded for under 40% of them. The ten largest clonotypes hold 0.82% of the sample. Sequencing was carried out using sorted CD4+, CD8+, or CD8+CD57+ T cells (not recorded which) from PBMCs. The receptors shown here come from a human donor with aplastic anemia.

As for this clonotype: The junction does not match germline at one end; this may be a read error. CDR3 in DNA: TGCGCCAGCAGTGAATCCGATCCGGGACTAGCGGCAGATACGCGGTATTTT. Protein sequence: CASSESDPGLAADTRYF. V is TRBV10-2 and J is TRBJ2-3, with 11 nucleotides matching TRBD2. The CDR3 extends over 17 amino acids. CDR1 is WSHSY, CDR2 SAAADI, per germline.

The J gene is TRBJ2-7, the V gene TRBV28; 9 nucleotides line up with TRBD1. This CDR3 spans 15 amino acids. From germline, CDR1 is MDHEN and CDR2 SYDVKM. J gave up 4 bases and V 8 bases, and 12 bases lay outside the gene matches. CDR3 sequence (DNA): TGTGCCAGCGGACAGACCGGGACAGGGTCGTACGAGCAGTACTTC. Translating it yields CASGQTGTGSYEQYF.

The chain recombines TRBV29-1 with TRBJ2-3; TRBD2 agrees at 12 bases. The V segment lost 0 bases and the J segment 2 bases; nucleotides outside the gene matches: 3. The CDR3 consists of 16 residues. The V gene's germline CDR1 is SQVTM and CDR2 ANQGSEA. CDR3 coding DNA: TGCAGCGTTGAAGATGGACTAGCGGGGACCACAGATACGCAGTATTTT. Translated, it gives CSVEDGLAGTTDTQYF.

This chain links TRBV20-1 with TRBJ2-3; TRBD2 matches at 10 bases. Germline V gives CDR1 DFQATT, CDR2 SNEGSKA (reference sequence). CDR3 size: 14 residues. The J segment lost 4 bases and the V segment lost 6 bases, leaving 7 bases of the junction unmatched. DNA for the CDR3: TGCAGTGCCGAACTAGCGGGGAAGCCAGATACGCAGTATTTT. As protein: CSAELAGKPDTQYF.

This clonotype was picked up a small number of times. The chain recombines TRBV5-1 with TRBJ2-7; tentatively, D is TRBD2 (7 bases). The germline V gene has CDR1 SGHRS and CDR2 YFSETQ. V was shortened by 0 bases and J by 4 bases, with 17 bases between the two germline ends. This CDR3 comprises 16 residues. For the CDR3, the DNA is TGCGCCAGCAGCTTGGAAGTTGGGGGGGCGAAGTACGAGCAGTACTTC. Its translation: CASSLEVGGAKYEQYF.

At least ten counts were recorded for this clonotype. The chain combines TRBV10-3 with TRBJ1-5; 8 bases are a match to TRBD1. The CDR3 is made up of 17 amino acids. The V gene's germline CDR1 is ENHRY and CDR2 SYGVKD. Trimming at V came to 0 bases and at J to 7 bases, leaving 11 bases not matched to a gene. The CDR3 bases are TGTGCCATCAGTGAGTCTTTGGCAGGGGGCGTCTGGCAGCCCCAGCATTTT. This codes for CAISESLAGGVWQPQHF.